This T cell receptor (beta chain) was observed in a study of cytomegalovirus exposure and HLA in healthy donors. Study-level background: Membership in the Caucasian-associated ancestry cluster was found for 81% of nearly 400 genotyped donors.

With 60 Vbeta and 13 Jbeta primers, the PCR was carried out. The protocol was immunoSEQ multiplex PCR, while the TCRdb copy is restricted to in-frame clones and leaves out a portion. The sample holds roughly 120,000 clones, 75% to 85% seen once. V lost 0 bases, J lost 4 bases, and 18 bases lay in between. There are 17 residues in the CDR3. Germline values: CDR1 SGHAT, CDR2 FQNNGV. V usage is TRBV11-2 and J usage is TRBJ1-2, with unresolved D. The sequence derives from a woman younger than 35 in good health and CMV-seropositive. The sequencing sample was made of PBMCs. In nucleotides, the CDR3 is TGTGCCAGCAGCTTAGATCTTCTACCGGCAGGCTCCTATGGCTACACCTTC. The encoded protein is CASSLDLLPAGSYGYTF.